This T cell receptor beta chain derives from a study of T cells in Graves' hyperthyroidism and ophthalmopathy. Germline CDR1 is GTSNPN and CDR2 is SVGIG (reference sequence). V was shortened by 2 bases and J by 7 bases, with 9 bases between the two germline ends. The CDR3 totals 13 residues. The investigators amplified TCR beta CDR3 regions from RNA transcripts. A set of HTBI primers served as the primers for a first-round RT-PCR of the TCR CDR3. One entry per CDR3 protein results from TCRdb running MiXCR on the multiplex PCR reads. The sample has 490,000 or so distinct CDR3 sequences; approximately 23% are singletons.

The sequencing input was blood. V gene TRBV30 combines with J gene TRBJ1-6; D gene uncertain. This receptor was identified in a woman between 65 and 79 years old with Graves' ophthalmopathy. CDR3: CAWSNSRNSPLHF. In DNA form, the CDR3 reads TGTGCCTGGAGTAACAGTAGGAATTCACCCCTCCACTTT.